A selection of T cell receptor beta chains follows, all from one sample in a study of Ad26.COV2.S vaccination and SARS-CoV-2 variants. Method: immunoSEQ multiplex PCR; TCRdb's copy keeps in-frame clones and lacks some. The data show fewer than 400,000 clones, about 89% seen once. This specimen consisted of peripheral blood, obtained in a trial of Ad26.COV2.S vaccine versus placebo. The receptors shown here come from a person aged 18-60 years who received the Ad26.COV2.S COVID-19 vaccine or a placebo. Each CDR3 is given with its conserved first and last residue. Fields, in order: J gene, V gene, CDR3 protein.

j_gene: TRBJ2-1; v_gene: TRBV28; CDR3aa: CASSFGWNNEQFF
j_gene: TRBJ2-3; v_gene: TRBV19; CDR3aa: CASSIGLHTDTQYF
j_gene: TRBJ2-3; v_gene: TRBV30; CDR3aa: CAWRTGGTDTQYF
j_gene: TRBJ2-2; v_gene: TRBV6-5; CDR3aa: CASSPGGTGELFF
j_gene: TRBJ2-4; v_gene: TRBV19; CDR3aa: CASSIGWGAGNIQYF
j_gene: TRBJ1-2; v_gene: TRBV30; CDR3aa: CAWSGQNYGYTF
j_gene: TRBJ2-7; v_gene: TRBV6-6; CDR3aa: CASSYSSLADSYEQYF
j_gene: TRBJ1-1; v_gene: TRBV9; CDR3aa: CASSVDAGSGTEAFF
j_gene: TRBJ2-7; v_gene: TRBV5-1; CDR3aa: CASSLGGPSGYSYEQYF
j_gene: TRBJ2-1; v_gene: TRBV5-1; CDR3aa: CASSLVGGHNEQFF
j_gene: TRBJ2-3; v_gene: TRBV11-3; CDR3aa: CASSLVDWGDTQYF
j_gene: TRBJ2-1; v_gene: TRBV12-3/TRBV12-4; CDR3aa: CASSLGTRDEQFF
j_gene: TRBJ2-7; v_gene: TRBV28; CDR3aa: CASRPGRGIIHEQYF
j_gene: TRBJ2-3; v_gene: TRBV28; CDR3aa: CASSREGDTQYF
j_gene: TRBJ1-4; v_gene: TRBV7-6; CDR3aa: CASSSSGLRHEKLFF
j_gene: TRBJ1-1; v_gene: TRBV7-9; CDR3aa: CASRPDGGTEAFF
j_gene: TRBJ2-1; v_gene: TRBV4-2; CDR3aa: CASSPREGGEQFF
j_gene: TRBJ1-1; v_gene: TRBV2; CDR3aa: CASQTRTGNTEAFF
j_gene: TRBJ1-1; v_gene: TRBV5-4; CDR3aa: CASSLVGQANTEAFF
j_gene: TRBJ2-1; v_gene: TRBV9; CDR3aa: CASTAGLAGPNNEQFF
j_gene: TRBJ2-3; v_gene: TRBV3-1/TRBV3-2; CDR3aa: CASSQDRSGRADTQYF
j_gene: TRBJ2-2; v_gene: TRBV5-6; CDR3aa: CASSPTLAGVEIGELFF
j_gene: TRBJ2-1; v_gene: TRBV30; CDR3aa: CAWSVLTGYNEQFF
j_gene: TRBJ2-7; v_gene: TRBV7-9; CDR3aa: CASSMDRSDEEQYF
j_gene: TRBJ1-1; v_gene: TRBV30; CDR3aa: CAWSEEGRQGDEAFF
j_gene: TRBJ1-4; v_gene: TRBV3-1/TRBV3-2; CDR3aa: CASHGTLGEKLFF
j_gene: TRBJ2-1; v_gene: TRBV6-5; CDR3aa: CATFRLNEQFF
j_gene: TRBJ2-6; v_gene: TRBV28; CDR3aa: CASSSSGTGKILTF
j_gene: TRBJ2-2; v_gene: TRBV11-2; CDR3aa: CASSFTTLPYANTGELFF
j_gene: TRBJ2-6; v_gene: TRBV27; CDR3aa: CASSLGGANVLTF
j_gene: TRBJ1-1; v_gene: TRBV12-3/TRBV12-4; CDR3aa: CASSFETGAEAFF
j_gene: TRBJ2-3; v_gene: TRBV5-6; CDR3aa: CASSFQGRTDTQYF
j_gene: TRBJ2-2; v_gene: TRBV29-1; CDR3aa: CSVLAGVTTGELFF
j_gene: TRBJ2-7; v_gene: TRBV5-6; CDR3aa: CASSLDTREQYF
j_gene: TRBJ2-7; v_gene: TRBV7-2; CDR3aa: CASRPGLAGYEQYF
j_gene: TRBJ2-1; v_gene: TRBV7-3; CDR3aa: CASSSSGTKNNEQFF
j_gene: TRBJ2-1; v_gene: TRBV6-1; CDR3aa: CASSEEGSGRSYNEQFF
j_gene: TRBJ1-2; v_gene: TRBV4-1; CDR3aa: CASSQAFEGNYGYTF
j_gene: TRBJ2-7; v_gene: TRBV21-1; CDR3aa: CASSLAGVGEQYF
j_gene: TRBJ1-4; v_gene: TRBV5-4; CDR3aa: CASSYSGGGEEKLFF
j_gene: TRBJ2-7; v_gene: TRBV5-4; CDR3aa: CASSQPGQNSYEQYF
j_gene: TRBJ2-7; v_gene: TRBV18; CDR3aa: CASSPRTLYEQYF
j_gene: TRBJ2-3; v_gene: TRBV4-2; CDR3aa: CASSGGLAGGDTQYF
j_gene: TRBJ1-5; v_gene: TRBV6-5; CDR3aa: CASRPGQVNQPQHF
j_gene: TRBJ2-7; v_gene: TRBV30; CDR3aa: CAWAAGEGSYEQYF
j_gene: TRBJ1-5; v_gene: TRBV27; CDR3aa: CASSLSYSNQPQHF
j_gene: TRBJ1-5; v_gene: TRBV27; CDR3aa: CASSSGTVPRQPQHF
j_gene: TRBJ1-2; v_gene: TRBV5-6; CDR3aa: CASSRDSYGYTF
j_gene: TRBJ2-4; v_gene: TRBV4-2; CDR3aa: CASSQGGTGNIQYF
j_gene: TRBJ2-2; v_gene: TRBV19; CDR3aa: CATRGTRTGELFF
j_gene: TRBJ2-3; v_gene: TRBV4-1; CDR3aa: CASSQYPAGRSTDTQYF
j_gene: TRBJ2-2; v_gene: TRBV28; CDR3aa: CASGTGPGELFF
j_gene: TRBJ2-2; v_gene: TRBV27; CDR3aa: CASSLGVAVTGELFF
j_gene: TRBJ2-3; v_gene: TRBV4-1; CDR3aa: CASGPSSLITDTQYF